This TCR beta chain was retrieved from a study of tissue T cells after allogeneic stem cell transplantation. Profiling relied on immunoSEQ multiplex PCR, and the TCRdb table lists in-frame clones only, not all of them. The sample contains 20,000 to 30,000 clones, more than 60% of which appear only once. CDR3 length equals 16 residues. Losses at the gene ends were 2 bases for V and 3 bases for J; bases not matched to a gene: 10. Germline V gene data show CDR1 as GTSNPN and CDR2 as SVGIG (reference sequence). Study-level findings and limits: This small cohort was clinically heterogeneous, and sampling depth was a limitation. Within patients, tissue anatomy strongly shaped TCR repertoire composition. Tissue-detected TCR repertoire was only partly captured by blood and spleen T cells.

On this clone itself: What it binds is unknown. At the DNA level, this CDR3 is encoded by other sequences in the same sample as well.

The sequence was collected from a female donor over 55 with lung cancer. The input for sequencing was tissue from the ileum, taken at autopsy. The V and J genes are TRBV30 and TRBJ1-2; 9 nucleotides agree with TRBD1. CDR3 in amino acids: CAWSRLEGQGHYGYTF. As DNA, the CDR3 is TGTGCCTGGAGTCGCCTCGAGGGACAGGGCCACTATGGCTACACCTTC.